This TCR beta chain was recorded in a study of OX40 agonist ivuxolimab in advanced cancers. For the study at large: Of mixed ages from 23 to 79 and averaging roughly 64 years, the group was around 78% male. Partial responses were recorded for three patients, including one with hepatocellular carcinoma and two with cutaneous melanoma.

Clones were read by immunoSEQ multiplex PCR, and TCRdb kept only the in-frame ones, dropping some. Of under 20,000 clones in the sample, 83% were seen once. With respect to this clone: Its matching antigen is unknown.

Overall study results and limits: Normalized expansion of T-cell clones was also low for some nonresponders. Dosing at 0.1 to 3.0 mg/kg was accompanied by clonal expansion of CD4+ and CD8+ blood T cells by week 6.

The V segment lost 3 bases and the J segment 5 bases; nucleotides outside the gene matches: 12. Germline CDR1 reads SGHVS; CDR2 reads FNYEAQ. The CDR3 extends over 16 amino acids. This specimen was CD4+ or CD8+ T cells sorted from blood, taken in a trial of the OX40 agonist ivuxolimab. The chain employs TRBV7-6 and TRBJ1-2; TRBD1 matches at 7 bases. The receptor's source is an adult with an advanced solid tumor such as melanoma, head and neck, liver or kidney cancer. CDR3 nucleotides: TGTGCCAGCAGCTTGGTACCCGGGACAGAAGTTTATGGCTACACCTTC. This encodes CASSLVPGTEVYGYTF.